This T cell receptor beta chain stems from a study of T cells in Graves' hyperthyroidism and ophthalmopathy (dated by TCRdb to about 2019). General notes on the study: Peripheral blood samples were taken at initial diagnosis, before any treatment was given. An independent validation cohort of fewer than 20 hyperthyroidism patients and over 15 patients who later progressed to ophthalmopathy tested prospective prediction of ophthalmopathy. The study also compared thyroid tissue and blood T-cell repertoires from about 6 Graves' hyperthyroidism patients. TCR Vbeta CDR3 sequencing of 130 to 150 peripheral blood samples (over 40 ophthalmopathy, 70 to 85 hyperthyroidism and some 17 progressor patients) is reported in the paper. TCR V-J signatures able to tell the groups apart were searched for in a discovery cohort of approximately 95 patients, of whom roughly 42 had Graves' ophthalmopathy and roughly 57 had stable Graves' hyperthyroidism. After sampling, hyperthyroidism patients received methimazole starting at 30 mg daily, and ophthalmopathy patients received high-dose intravenous methylprednisolone. The 75 to 100 discovery patients were divided at random into training and test sets in a 7:3 ratio. The paper's findings and limits, for the study overall: In validation, the model predicted progression to ophthalmopathy with over 65% sensitivity and 72% to 85% specificity, a median of approximately 6.5 months before onset. No statistical method was used to set the sample size in advance, and investigators knew the group allocation. Most expanded thyroid clonotypes (frequency above 0.001) were also detected in blood, suggesting blood repertoires may reflect thyroid immune responses. In cross-validation, a model built on a 13 V-J signature told ophthalmopathy apart from stable hyperthyroidism with under 90% sensitivity and about 81% specificity, and in testing the same model reached 80%/75%.

Stable Graves' hyperthyroidism was defined as the absence of progression to ophthalmopathy over 18 months of follow-up. Hyperthyroidism patients were newly diagnosed, with disease duration under 2 months, and aged 18 to 65 years. Exclusion was applied to patients with uncontrolled infections, other autoimmune diseases, pregnancy or lactation. Diagnoses relied on clinical symptoms, serum thyroxine and TRAb, thyroid ultrasound and orbital computed tomography. Ficoll-Paque density gradient centrifugation was used to isolate PBMCs from approximately 10 ml of fresh peripheral blood. Total RNA was extracted using Trizol reagent, and RNA quality was assessed on an Agilent 2100 Bioanalyzer. Turning to this clonotype: The target of this receptor is not known. There are no base qualities to consult, and no much larger clone falls within one base.

The TCR beta CDR3 regions were amplified from RNA transcripts. For the first round of RT-PCR on the TCR CDR3, the HTBI primer set was used together with the Qiagen OneStep RT-PCR kit. Libraries were constructed in a second round of multiplex PCR, after which size selection and purification were performed. Libraries were sequenced paired-end with 100 bp reads on an Illumina HiSeq2000. As for how the authors treated the data: SOAPnuke was used to process the raw data, removing reads that contained adapters or uncalled bases, had a mean Phred below 15, or lacked an exact match to the constant primer or identifier. High-quality paired reads were merged using COPE v1.2.5, and each unique nucleotide sequence was defined as a clonotype. MiTCR v1.1 was used to align clonotypes to the IMGT TRBV, TRBD and TRBJ reference segments. Only V-J combinations with frequency above 0.0001, covering about 99% of repertoires, were analysed. A TCS score was defined as the ratio between F50 (clonal expansion) and ExV (chaos), using BLOSUM62-based TCRdist between CDR3 peptides within each V-J. Welch's t-statistics and random forest reduced just over 500 V-J features to roughly 13, which were used in a naive Bayes classifier (R e1071). TCRdb reanalyzed the raw reads on its own, using fastp at Q25 for trimming and MiXCR for clone calling, and kept in-frame beta chains. Here each entry gathers all rows of one CDR3 protein and keeps the most common genes and DNA. In this record, the V and J calls reflect TCRdb's handling and not the investigators' own analysis. The sample yields roughly 380,000 distinct CDR3 sequences; around 13% were counted once. The ten largest clonotypes hold 5% to 6.5% of the sample.

Reading the germline V gene gives CDR1 MNHNS and CDR2 SASEGT. From its cysteine to its phenylalanine, the CDR3 spans 12 amino acids. The read is trimmed to its CDR3 DNA, 36 bases read in frame from base 1. Relative to germline, V is 6 bases shorter and J is 8 bases shorter, with 11 bases between their ends. Rearrangement joined TRBV6-1 to TRBJ2-1; the D gene cannot be named for sure. Specimen: blood. The clonotype was recovered from a young woman with Graves' hyperthyroidism. The encoded CDR3 is CASSRNWDEQFF. The nucleotides are TGTGCCAGCAGCCGAAATTGGGATGAGCAGTTCTTC.